This TCR beta chain appears in the sequencing data of a study of T cells after yellow fever vaccination. Study as a whole: For low cell numbers, libraries were made with SMART-Seq v4 Ultra Low Input.

Each CDR3 protein is one row after TCRdb ran MiXCR on the 5' RACE reads. Among about 370,000 distinct CDR3 sequences listed, around 10% were seen once. In the case of this clonotype: Antigen: not known.

Study-wide points: Weaker overall, the secondary response nonetheless peaked faster (day 5 versus 15).

Per germline, CDR1 SGHTA and CDR2 FQGNSA. V lost 2 bases, J lost 7 bases, and 15 bases lay in between. This CDR3 region has 15 residues. Sequencing was performed on PBMCs, taken on the day of the first yellow fever vaccination. The sequence was collected from a man aged 18-30 years who received the YFV17D yellow fever vaccine. The rearrangement links TRBV7-2 to TRBJ1-5; D might be TRBD1 (5 bases). The CDR3 sequence: CASSLRQGREQPQHF. The DNA of the CDR3 is TGTGCCAGCAGCTTAAGGCAGGGAAGAGAACAGCCCCAGCATTTT.